One sample yielded the 15 T cell receptor beta chains listed below, sequenced in a study of identical twins. Each CDR3 protein gets one entry after TCRdb re-called the 5' RACE reads with MiXCR. The profile covers some 330,000 distinct CDR3 sequences, with about 9% appearing a single time and approximately 8.9% taken by the ten largest. Sequencing was performed on naive T cells sorted from blood. Every receptor here comes from a woman aged 45-59 years in good health.

Many counts were recorded for this clonotype. The chain recombines TRBV3-1 with TRBJ1-5; unclear D gene. There are 13 residues in the CDR3. The V end lost 1 base, the J end lost 6 bases, and 7 bases lay between the germline ends. The germline gives CDR1 LGHDT, CDR2 YNNKEL (reference sequence). For the CDR3, the DNA is TGTGCCAGCAGCCAAGCCCCCAGTCAGCCCCAGCATTTT. Translated: CASSQAPSQPQHF.

This clonotype was found many times. The genes are TRBV3-1 and TRBJ2-7; weak D call: TRBD1 (6 bases). Germline V CDR1 and CDR2: LGHDT, YNNKEL (reference sequence). CDR3 length equals 14 residues. Trimming left V 5 bases short and J 0 bases short, with 11 bases between. The CDR3 is CASSLGHSSYEQYF. The CDR3 bases are TGTGCCAGCAGCTTGGGACATTCCTCCTACGAGCAGTACTTC.

This clonotype occurred a few times. CDR3 amino acids: CASSLGLGGTGNTEAFF. The DNA of the CDR3 is TGCGCCAGCAGCTTGGGTTTGGGGGGGACAGGGAACACTGAAGCTTTCTTT. The rearrangement links TRBV5-1 to TRBJ1-1, with TRBD1 matching 8 bases. Per the germline V gene, CDR1 is SGHRS and CDR2 is YFSETQ. V lost 0 bases and J lost 1; bases outside the gene matches: 8. The CDR3 has 17 amino acids.

The chain recombines TRBV4-1 with TRBJ2-7; TRBD2 agrees at 11 bases. Germline-derived CDR1 and CDR2 are MGHRA and YSYEKL. This CDR3 contains 17 residues. Trimming cost V 4 bases and J 0 bases; bases outside gene matches: 8. The CDR3 sequence is CASSRIAGGSPSYEQYF. The CDR3, as DNA: TGCGCCAGCAGCCGTATAGCGGGAGGGTCCCCCTCCTACGAGCAGTACTTC.

This clonotype was observed a few times. The rearrangement joins TRBV13 to TRBJ2-1; no definite D call. V lost 5 bases and J lost 2, with 16 bases in between. The CDR3 extends over 16 amino acids. Germline values: CDR1 PRHDT, CDR2 FYEKMQ (reference sequence). This CDR3 is CASSEAPTGAYNEQFF. The CDR3 DNA sequence: TGTGCCAGCAGCGAAGCTCCCACCGGCGCCTACAATGAGCAGTTCTTC.

This clonotype turned up a few times. Mismatch with germline at one junction end may stem from a read error. This sequence joins TRBV5-1 and TRBJ1-1, with TRBD1 identical over 11 bases. Germline V gene sequence: CDR1 SGHRS, CDR2 YFSETQ. This CDR3 region has 15 residues. CDR3 DNA: TGCGCCAGCAGATTGGAGGGACAGGGGGGCACTGAAGCTTTCTTT. It codes for CASRLEGQGGTEAFF.

This chain links TRBV10-1 with TRBJ2-5, with unresolved D. In germline, CDR1 is WNHNN, CDR2 SYGVQD (reference sequence). Trimming pared 8 bases from V and 3 bases from J, leaving 16 bases between. The CDR3 sequence is 14 residues long. The CDR3 region is CASLSSGSEETQYF. In nucleotides, the CDR3 is TGCGCCAGCCTCAGTAGTGGTTCCGAAGAGACCCAGTACTTC.

This clonotype was counted at least ten times. The rearrangement links TRBV6-5 to TRBJ2-3, with a weak D call TRBD1 (6 bases). CDR1 is MNHEY and CDR2 is SVGAGI in the germline V gene. This CDR3 is 15 amino acids long. Deletions cut 10 bases from V and 3 bases from J, with 20 bases between. The CDR3 DNA is TGTGCCACCAAAAAACAGGGTGCGAATACAGATACGCAGTATTTT. This translates into CATKKQGANTDTQYF.

In its sample, this clonotype was seen a few times. V is TRBV6-5 and J is TRBJ2-5; weak D call: TRBD2 (5 bases). The V end was cut by 5 bases, the J end by 2 bases, with 12 bases between. CDR1 MNHEY and CDR2 SVGAGI come from the germline V gene. The CDR3 has 14 amino acids. DNA of the CDR3: TGTGCCAGCAGTCCCTCTCAGCGGCAAGAGACCCAGTACTTC. It yields the protein CASSPSQRQETQYF.

The sample holds a few counts of this clonotype. The V call is TRBV11-2, the J call TRBJ2-1; 9 bases match TRBD1. The ends lost 5 bases at V and 14 bases at J; junction bases unmatched: 10. The germline V gene encodes CDR1 SGHAT and CDR2 FQNNGV. The CDR3 consists of 13 residues. The CDR3 region is CASSQDRGGVEFF. The CDR3 DNA follows: TGTGCCAGCAGCCAAGACAGGGGGGGCGTCGAGTTCTTC.

This clonotype was detected a few times. The rearrangement joins TRBV11-3 to TRBJ2-1; D is possibly TRBD1 or TRBD2 (6 bases each). Germline CDR1 SGHNT, CDR2 YENEEA. With 6 bases removed from V and 4 bases from J, the gap between germline ends came to 13 bases. CDR3 length equals 14 residues. The CDR3 is CASSRGTGYNEQFF. DNA for the CDR3: TGTGCCAGCAGTAGGGGGACTGGTTACAATGAGCAGTTCTTC.

In its sample, this clonotype was seen a few times. V gene TRBV5-1 combines with J gene TRBJ2-7, with 10 bases identical to TRBD2. Germline CDR1 is SGHRS and CDR2 is YFSETQ. This CDR3 region has 16 residues. Unmatched junction bases numbered 9, after V lost 3 bases and J lost 3 bases. As DNA, the CDR3 is TGCGCCAGCAGCTGGGGACTAGCGAATTTAATCTACGAGCAGTACTTC. It codes for CASSWGLANLIYEQYF.

This clonotype was seen just once. The chain joins TRBV14 to TRBJ2-7; D possibly corresponds to TRBD2 (6 bases). This CDR3 contains 14 residues. V lost 4 bases and J 3 bases, leaving 13 bases between the germline ends. CDR1 is SGHDN and CDR2 is FVKESK in the germline V gene. CDR3: CASSPRRGSYEQYV. CDR3 DNA: TGTGCCAGCAGCCCAAGGCGGGGAAGCTACGAGCAGTACGTC.

The chain recombines TRBV7-6 with TRBJ1-1, with 7 bases lining up with TRBD1. V trimming: 5 bases; J trimming: 1 base; junction bases outside the gene matches: 10. The CDR3 runs to 16 residues. Per germline, CDR1 SGHVS and CDR2 FNYEAQ. CDR3 nucleotides: TGTGCCAGCAGCGAACGACAGGGTTGGGGGAACACTGAAGCTTTCTTT. Translated: CASSERQGWGNTEAFF.

The rearrangement uses TRBV7-8 and TRBJ2-1, with D maybe TRBD2 (5 bases). CDR1 SGHVS and CDR2 FQNEAQ come from the germline V gene. V was shortened by 1 base and J by 3 bases, with 13 bases between the two germline ends. The CDR3 loop spans 16 amino acids. CDR3 residues: CASSLGQLGLYNEQFF. CDR3 coding DNA: TGTGCCAGCAGCTTAGGGCAACTAGGTCTCTACAATGAGCAGTTCTTC.